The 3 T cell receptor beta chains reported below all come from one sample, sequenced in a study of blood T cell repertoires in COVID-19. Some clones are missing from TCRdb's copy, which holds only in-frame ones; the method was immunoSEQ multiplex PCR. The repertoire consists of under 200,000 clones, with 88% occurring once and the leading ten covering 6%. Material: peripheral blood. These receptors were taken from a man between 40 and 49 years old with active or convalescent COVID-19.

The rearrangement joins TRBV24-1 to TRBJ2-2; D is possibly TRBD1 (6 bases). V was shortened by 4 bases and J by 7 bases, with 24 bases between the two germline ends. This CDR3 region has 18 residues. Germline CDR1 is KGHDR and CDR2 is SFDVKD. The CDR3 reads CATSESSTGTRLGGELFF. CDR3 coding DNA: TGTGCCACCAGTGAATCCTCAACCGGGACACGCCTGGGCGGGGAGCTGTTTTTT.

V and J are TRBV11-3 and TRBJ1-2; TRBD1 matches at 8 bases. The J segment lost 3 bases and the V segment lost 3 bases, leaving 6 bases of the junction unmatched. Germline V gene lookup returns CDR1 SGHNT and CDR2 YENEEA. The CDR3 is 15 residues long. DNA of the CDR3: TGTGCCAGCAGCTTCTCGGACAGGGACTACTATGGCTACACCTTC. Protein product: CASSFSDRDYYGYTF.

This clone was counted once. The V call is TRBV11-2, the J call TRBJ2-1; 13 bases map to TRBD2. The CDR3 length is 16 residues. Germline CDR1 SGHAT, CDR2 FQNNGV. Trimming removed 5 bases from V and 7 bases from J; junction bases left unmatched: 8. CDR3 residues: CASSERLAGGTNEQFF. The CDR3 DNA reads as TGTGCCAGCAGCGAGCGACTAGCGGGGGGTACAAATGAGCAGTTCTTC.